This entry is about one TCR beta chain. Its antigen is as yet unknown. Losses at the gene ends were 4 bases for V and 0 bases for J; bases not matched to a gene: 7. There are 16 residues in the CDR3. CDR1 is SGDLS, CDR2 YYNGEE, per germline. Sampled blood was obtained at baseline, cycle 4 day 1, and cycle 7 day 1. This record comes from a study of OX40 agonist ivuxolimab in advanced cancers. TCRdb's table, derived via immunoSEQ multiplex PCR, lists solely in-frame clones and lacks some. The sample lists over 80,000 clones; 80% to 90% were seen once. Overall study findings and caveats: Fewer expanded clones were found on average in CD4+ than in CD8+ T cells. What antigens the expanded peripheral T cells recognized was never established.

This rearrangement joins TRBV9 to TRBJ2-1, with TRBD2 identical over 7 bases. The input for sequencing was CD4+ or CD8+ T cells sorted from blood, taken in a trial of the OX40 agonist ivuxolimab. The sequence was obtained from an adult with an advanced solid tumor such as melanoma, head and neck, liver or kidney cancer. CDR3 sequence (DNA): TGTGCCAGCAGCCCGGGTGGGAGGGGCTCCTACAATGAGCAGTTCTTC. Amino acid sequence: CASSPGGRGSYNEQFF.